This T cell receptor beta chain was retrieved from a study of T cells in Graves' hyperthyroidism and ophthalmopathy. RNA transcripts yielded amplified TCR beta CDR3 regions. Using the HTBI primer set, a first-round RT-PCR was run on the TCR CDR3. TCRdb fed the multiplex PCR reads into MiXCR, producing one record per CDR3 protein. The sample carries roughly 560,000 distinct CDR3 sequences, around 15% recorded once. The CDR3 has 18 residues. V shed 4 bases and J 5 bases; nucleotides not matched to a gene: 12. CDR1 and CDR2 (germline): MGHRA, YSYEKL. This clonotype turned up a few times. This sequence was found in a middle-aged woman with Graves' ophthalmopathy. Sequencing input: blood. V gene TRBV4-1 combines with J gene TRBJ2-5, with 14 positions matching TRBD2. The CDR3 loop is CASSPRPGTSGSGETQYF. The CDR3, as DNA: TGCGCCAGCAGCCCGAGGCCAGGGACTAGCGGGAGTGGCGAGACCCAGTACTTC.